This is a list of T cell receptor beta chains from one sample in a study of neurological immune-mediated disorders. One entry per CDR3 protein, called by TCRdb with MiXCR from the 5' RACE reads. The table shows 85,000 to 110,000 distinct CDR3 sequences, with roughly 10% occurring only once. What was sequenced was PBMCs. These receptors were taken from a female donor with HTLV-1-associated myelopathy (HAM/TSP). CDR3s include the opening cysteine and the closing phenylalanine or tryptophan. D genes are given only for firm matches. Only part of the rows carry a size: once, few, many, or a class if the clone is expanded.

v_gene	j_gene	abundance	d_gene	CDR3nt	CDR3aa
TRBV20-1	TRBJ2-5	-	-	TGCAGTGCTAGAGGGAATAGCGCGGACCAAGAGACCCAGTACTTC	CSARGNSADQETQYF
TRBV5-1	TRBJ2-7	few	-	TGCGCCAGCAGTCGTACTTCATGGAGCTCCTACGAGCAGTACTTC	CASSRTSWSSYEQYF
TRBV12-3/TRBV12-4	TRBJ2-5	many	-	TGTGCCAGCAGTCAGAGAAGCAAGGAGACCCAGTACTTC	CASSQRSKETQYF
TRBV20-1	TRBJ2-2	many	-	TGCAGTGCTAGAGGTCAGGGGCGCACCGGGGAGCTGTTTTTT	CSARGQGRTGELFF
TRBV7-7	TRBJ1-6	many	-	TGTGCCCCCACGCCAGGGGATCAGACACCCCTCCACTTT	CAPTPGDQTPLHF
TRBV9	TRBJ1-2	many	TRBD1	TGTGCCAGCACCCCTAAGGACAGGGGGCTTGGCTACACCTTC	CASTPKDRGLGYTF
TRBV12-3/TRBV12-4	TRBJ2-7	many	TRBD2	TGTGCCAGCAGTGTAGCGGGGGGGCCTTACGAGCAGTACTTC	CASSVAGGPYEQYF
TRBV6-1	TRBJ2-3	-	TRBD2	TGTGCCAGGGGGAGCGGGGGGGTCACAGATACGCAGTATTTT	CARGSGGVTDTQYF
TRBV20-1	TRBJ1-1	many	TRBD1	TGCAGTGCTAGGGCAGGGGGTACTGAAGCTTTCTTT	CSARAGGTEAFF
TRBV9	TRBJ1-1	many	-	TGTGCCAGCAGCGTAACCTCCCAGCAGACTGAAGCTTTCTTT	CASSVTSQQTEAFF
TRBV7-9	TRBJ2-1	many	TRBD1	TGTGCCAGCAGCCCGGCCGCCGGGACAGGGGGTGATGAGCAGTTCTTC	CASSPAAGTGGDEQFF
TRBV7-3	TRBJ1-2	many	-	TGTGCCAGCAGCTTAAGGGGGCTCTTGGGTGGCTACACCTTC	CASSLRGLLGGYTF
TRBV19	TRBJ1-1	-	-	TGTGCCAGTAGTATCGGACGGGAACGCACTGAAGCTTTCTTT	CASSIGRERTEAFF
TRBV3-1	TRBJ2-1	many	TRBD2	TGTGCCAGCAGCGCCGGGACTAGCGCCCTGGGGGATGAGCAGTTCTTC	CASSAGTSALGDEQFF
TRBV10-1	TRBJ2-7	many	TRBD1	TGCGCCAGCAGTGAGTCTGTGTACGGGGGGACAGGGGTTGGTGAGCAGTACTTC	CASSESVYGGTGVGEQYF
TRBV20-1	TRBJ2-7	many	-	TGCAGTGAAAGGGGCCTGACCTACGAGCAGTACTTC	CSERGLTYEQYF
TRBV5-1	TRBJ2-1	many	-	TGCGCCAGCAGCCCAGGGGAGGGGGGGCAGATATTTTTCTTC	CASSPGEGGQIFFF
TRBV10-1	TRBJ2-3	many	-	TGCGCCAGCAGTGACCGGAAGGGTCCGGCAGATACGCAGTATTTT	CASSDRKGPADTQYF
TRBV6-5	TRBJ1-2	-	-	TGTGCCAGCAGTTACGGCGGACAGCACTATGGCTACACCTTC	CASSYGGQHYGYTF
TRBV5-1	TRBJ2-3	many	-	TGCGCCAGCAGCGTAGCGGCTCGAACAGATACGCAGTATTTT	CASSVAARTDTQYF
TRBV11-2	TRBJ2-7	-	TRBD1	TGTGCCAGCAGCCGGACAGGTTTAACCTACGAGCAGTACTTC	CASSRTGLTYEQYF
TRBV5-1	TRBJ1-5	many	-	TGCGCCAGCAGCCCGGACAGTGCCGATCAGCCCCAGCATTTT	CASSPDSADQPQHF
TRBV5-1	TRBJ2-3	many	TRBD2	TGCGCCAGCAGCTTGGGGACTAGCGGGCGCACAGATACGCAGTATTTT	CASSLGTSGRTDTQYF
TRBV12-3/TRBV12-4	TRBJ2-2	many	-	TGTGCCAGCAGTCCGGGACGTGCAGTGGGGGAGCTGTTTTTT	CASSPGRAVGELFF
TRBV5-1	TRBJ1-4	many	TRBD1	TGCGCCAGCAGACTGACCGGACAGGGTGAAAAACTGTTTTTT	CASRLTGQGEKLFF
TRBV7-2	TRBJ2-5	many	-	TGTGCCAGCAGCTTAGACCCCGGGACTCCCGGGGGGCGGTACTTC	CASSLDPGTPGGRYF
TRBV5-1	TRBJ1-1	many	TRBD1	TGCGCCAGCAGCTTGTTCTCGTCGGCAGGGGGTACTGAAGCTTTCTTT	CASSLFSSAGGTEAFF
TRBV12-3/TRBV12-4	TRBJ2-2	many	-	TGTGCCAGCAGTTTTTATAAGGGGTTAGAAGCCGGGGAGCTGTTTTTT	CASSFYKGLEAGELFF
TRBV4-1	TRBJ1-6	many	TRBD1	TGCGCCAGCAGCCAAGAATGGGCAGGGGGTTCACCCCTCCACTTT	CASSQEWAGGSPLHF
TRBV7-3	TRBJ2-3	few	-	TGTGCCAGCAGCCGATCGAGCGGTAGCACAGATACGCAGTATTTT	CASSRSSGSTDTQYF
TRBV7-9	TRBJ2-2	many	-	TGTGCCAGCAGCGGACCCACCGCGAACACCGGGGAGCTGTTTTTT	CASSGPTANTGELFF
TRBV7-8	TRBJ2-1	many	TRBD2	TGTGCCAGCAGCCCTAGCGGGGGTCAATACAATGAGCAGTTCTTC	CASSPSGGQYNEQFF
TRBV21-1	TRBJ1-2	many	-	TGTGCCAGCACCAAGGGGCAGCTTTATGGCTACACCTTC	CASTKGQLYGYTF
TRBV29-1	TRBJ2-2	many	-	TGCAGCGTTGAACTAGCGAACACCGGGGAGCTGTTTTTT	CSVELANTGELFF
TRBV5-1	TRBJ2-6	-	-	TGCGCCAGCAGCTTGGCCAGGACTCCGGGGGCCAACGTCCTGACTTTC	CASSLARTPGANVLTF
TRBV10-3	TRBJ1-1	many	-	TGTGCCACCTGGACAGAAAAGGGCACTGAAGCTTTCTTT	CATWTEKGTEAFF
TRBV11-2	TRBJ2-4	-	TRBD2	TGTGCCAGCAGCTTACTGGGACTAGCGGGGGATTATGTCAAAAACATTCAGTACTTC	CASSLLGLAGDYVKNIQYF
TRBV12-3/TRBV12-4	TRBJ1-1	few	-	TGTGCCAGCAGTTTCGTATTTGCTGAAGCTTTCTTT	CASSFVFAEAFF
TRBV4-1	TRBJ2-3	-	TRBD1	TGCGCCAGCAGCCTGAGACCGGACAGGGATTACACAGATACGCAGTATTTT	CASSLRPDRDYTDTQYF
TRBV27	TRBJ2-3	many	TRBD2	TGTGCCAGCAAGGGGGACGGTAGGAGAGGGAGCGGGGGAGATACGCAGTATTTT	CASKGDGRRGSGGDTQYF
TRBV7-2	TRBJ1-5	many	TRBD1	TGTGCCAGCAGCTTAGTCCCCACAGGGGGCCGGAGCAATCAGCCCCAGCATTTT	CASSLVPTGGRSNQPQHF
TRBV5-1	TRBJ1-5	many	-	TGCGCCAGCAGCTTGGGACAGGTTCCCGGTCAGCCCCAGCATTTT	CASSLGQVPGQPQHF
TRBV5-1	TRBJ1-3	many	-	TGCGCCAGCAGTAACGGGGGCCTGGGAACTGGAAACACCATATATTTT	CASSNGGLGTGNTIYF
TRBV12-3/TRBV12-4	TRBJ2-3	many	-	TGTGCCAGCAGTTTATCTACTGCCAATACGCAGTATTTT	CASSLSTANTQYF
TRBV20-1	TRBJ2-7	many	TRBD1	TGCAGTGCTCCAAATCACGAACAGGGGACCAGAGGCGAGCAGTACTTC	CSAPNHEQGTRGEQYF
TRBV5-1	TRBJ2-7	once	-	TGCGCCAACAGCTTAGGGCAGCCCTCCTACGAGCAGTACTTC	CANSLGQPSYEQYF
TRBV28	TRBJ1-2	few	-	TGTGCCAGCAGCCGACAAGGGGGCTACACCTTC	CASSRQGGYTF
TRBV20-1	TRBJ2-1	-	TRBD2	TGCAGTGCTAGACTAGCGGGGGGCAACAATGAGCAGTTCTTC	CSARLAGGNNEQFF
TRBV19	TRBJ2-7	few	-	TGTGCCAGTAGTATCATCGGGGGCTACGAGCAGTACTTC	CASSIIGGYEQYF
TRBV28	TRBJ1-4	-	-	TGTGCCAGCAGTTCTCACGACCGGGGGGTAAATGAAAAACTGTTTTTT	CASSSHDRGVNEKLFF
TRBV20-1	TRBJ2-7	many	-	TGCAGTGCCATGTCCTACGAGCAGTACTTC	CSAMSYEQYF